The present TCR beta chain was sequenced within a study of T cells after somatic rescue of genetic block. The CDR3 is 14 amino acids. V gave up 0 bases and J gave up 7 bases, with 12 bases separating them. Germline-derived CDR1 and CDR2 are MNHEY and SVGAGI. Generated by immunoSEQ multiplex PCR, the TCRdb table keeps only in-frame clones and is missing some. The repertoire holds tens of thousands of clones, with 92% as singletons. This TCR was recovered from a man aged 35 to 55. The chain combines TRBV6-5 with TRBJ1-2; D unresolved. The sequenced sample was peripheral blood mononuclear cells (PBMCs). CDR3 region: CASSYSTQVSGYTF. The CDR3 DNA follows: TGTGCCAGCAGTTACTCGACTCAGGTCTCTGGCTACACCTTC.